This T cell receptor beta chain came from a study of metastatic and nonmetastatic thyroid tumors. Study summary: The comparison covered peripheral blood and tumor or nodule tissue in malignant and benign thyroid patients.

Each patient went into thyroid surgery without having received any treatment. This clone has a count of ten or more. Since a much larger clone is just one base distant, this may be a read error. CDR1 is SGHAT and CDR2 is FQNNGV in the germline V gene. The CDR3 is 15 residues long. V lost 0 bases, J lost 5 bases, and 13 bases lay in between. TCRdb re-analyzed the PCR reads using MiXCR. This sample has tens of thousands of clones; more than 35% occur once, and the top ten carry approximately 29%. The genes are TRBV11-2 and TRBJ1-1; D is perhaps TRBD1 (6 bases). Sequenced: tumor tissue. This sequence was found in a female donor with papillary thyroid cancer or a benign thyroid nodule (not recorded which). Some clones in this sample may be carry-over from other donors' samples. DNA of the CDR3: TGTGCCAGCAGCTTAGAACCGGGGGCGAGTACTGAAGCTTTCTTT. Protein: CASSLEPGASTEAFF.